Below, one T cell receptor (beta chain) is given with its context. The V gene's germline CDR1 is DFQATT and CDR2 SNEGSKA (reference sequence). CDR3 length equals 12 residues. V lost 6 bases to trimming and J lost 0 bases, with 8 bases between them. Next came a second PCR, run for about 7 to 12 cycles, which used a sample-barcoded 5' primer along with a J-beta primer mix. TCRdb fed the 5' RACE reads into MiXCR, producing one record per CDR3 protein. Altogether hundreds of thousands of distinct CDR3 sequences are present, more than 40% being singletons, with the ten largest covering about a fifth. The data belong to a study of blood T cells in healthy people across ages.

This chain links TRBV20-1 with TRBJ1-2; maybe TRBD1 (5 bases). This TCR derives from a man in his sixties in good health. Material: blood. CDR3 bases: TGCAGTGCGGGGACCTCTAACTATGGCTACACCTTC. Translated: CSAGTSNYGYTF.